The present T cell receptor (beta chain) was sequenced within a study of T cells in Graves' hyperthyroidism and ophthalmopathy. CDR3 length: 12 residues. CDR1 is SQVTM, CDR2 ANQGSEA, per germline. Amplification yielded TCR beta CDR3 regions, with RNA transcripts as the source. When the TCR CDR3 underwent first-round RT-PCR, the HTBI primer set was used. TCRdb fed the multiplex PCR reads into MiXCR, producing one record per CDR3 protein. The sample shows 730,000 or so distinct CDR3 sequences, roughly a sixth of them seen only once. Points on this clonotype: Relative to the germline gene, one junction end is altered; a read error may explain this.

Sequenced input: blood. The rearrangement links TRBV29-1 to TRBJ2-3; D gene uncertain. This TCR was sampled from a woman in her forties or fifties with Graves' hyperthyroidism that later progressed to Graves' ophthalmopathy. The CDR3 sequence is CSVEGGTDTQYF. For the CDR3, the DNA is TGCAGCGTGGAAGGTGGCACAGATACGCAGTATTTT.